This TCR beta chain was identified during a study of blood T cells in healthy people across ages. It was with a sample-barcoded 5' primer and a J-beta primer mix that a second PCR of roughly 7 to 12 cycles was run. TCRdb passed the 5' RACE reads through MiXCR, listing each CDR3 protein once. Among 1,500,000 or so distinct CDR3 sequences listed, roughly 43% were seen once. The junction had 14 bases not matched to a gene; V was cut back by 0 bases and J by 10 bases. This CDR3 comprises 17 residues. Per the germline V gene, CDR1 is DFQATT and CDR2 is SNEGSKA (reference sequence). The sequence came from a woman in her late teens or twenties in good health. Sequencing was performed on blood. The chain couples TRBV20-1 to TRBJ2-1; 11 bases match TRBD2. The chain's CDR3 is CSARDLSSGRPPWEQFF. The CDR3 DNA is TGCAGTGCTAGAGATCTTTCTAGCGGGAGGCCTCCCTGGGAGCAGTTCTTC.